This T cell receptor beta chain was captured by sequencing in a study of cytomegalovirus exposure and HLA in healthy donors (dated by TCRdb to 2016 to 2017). Looking at the study overall: An earlier analysis of some 550 of the donors reported 250 to 350 Gb of sequence data and some 120 million unique TCR beta sequences from around 200 million T cells. Four to six DR-DQ haplotypes were handled as single units for association and clustering, since linkage in the cohort was strong. Besides the first cohort of around 700 subjects, a separate validation cohort made up of 120 different subjects was used. High-throughput TCR immunosequencing, statistical association of individual TCRs with disease status, and machine learning were combined to predict cytomegalovirus infection status. The later analysis used no new phenotypic data to find candidate immune exposures, relying instead on TCR beta sequences and their occurrence across donors. Donor age, sex, ethnicity and CMV serostatus were compiled together with the repertoire data. The study used immunosequencing to profile the T cell repertoires of more than 650 subjects and linked those repertoires to cytomegalovirus serostatus. HLA typing covered class I and class II loci at four-digit resolution. To study patterns of TCR occurrence, a later analysis re-analyzed previously published TCR beta repertoires from 650 to 750 donors and added high-resolution HLA genotyping. The aim of the study was to test whether cataloging public T cell receptors could identify signatures of past pathogen exposure. Approximately 300 gigabases of sequencing data and around 80 million unique TCR sequences made up an early release that covered 640 HLA-typed donors. An earlier analysis of more than 450 of the donors used high-throughput TCR beta sequencing to judge whether each TCR beta V gene segment behaved as functional or pseudogenic. All discovery cohort repertoires had been generated using a single sequencing platform. Of the approximately 400 genotyped donors, approximately 83% fell in the genetic ancestry cluster associated with self-reported Caucasian donors. On average, around 200,000 unique TCR beta nucleotide sequences were sequenced per donor among 398 genotyped donors of the cohort, with around 19% of those sequences being non-productive. Genome-wide SNP genotypes for about 65% of the 666 donors were used in a later genetic analysis, which treated that subset as a discovery cohort. Typing coverage differed by locus: A, B, C, DRB1 and DQB1 were typed in about 620-630 donors, DQA1 in around 500, DPA1 in some 570, and DPB1 in just under 480.

The cohort consisted of 670 or so healthy bone marrow donors. Cohort members were all nominally healthy when sampled, although unrecorded immune exposures were likely present. The donor tested CMV seronegative, placing the donor among the 352 seronegative members of the cohort. A peripheral blood sample was provided by each donor, and peripheral blood mononuclear cells were used for TCR beta sequencing. Genomic DNA extraction from the blood cell samples was performed with the Qiagen DNeasy Blood Extraction Kit. Library preparation used the immunoSEQ multiplex PCR assay. For the multiplex PCR, a mixture combining 60 forward primers for TCR Vbeta segments and 13 reverse primers for TCR Jbeta segments was used. The CDR3 region of rearranged TCR beta genes was amplified from genomic DNA by a multiplex PCR assay. Amplified TCR beta libraries were sequenced as 87-base-pair reads on the Illumina HiSeq System. Per the authors' processing: A later analysis tallied 80 million to 95 million unique TCR beta chains across the approximately 670 repertoires, and around 10 million of those chains were shared by two or more donors. A nearest-neighbor algorithm error-corrected the raw reads and collapsed the reads into unique sequences, merging closely related sequences to remove PCR and sequencing errors. CDR3 sequences were aligned to IMGT reference sequences to assign V, D and J gene segments. For a sequence to be retained, a match of at least six nucleotides to both a V gene segment and a J gene segment was required. Rearrangements were classified as productive when the CDR3 lacked stop codons and remained in frame with V and J, and all other rearrangements were classified as non-productive. CDR3 was defined according to IMGT convention as the region running from the second conserved V-encoded cysteine to the conserved J-encoded phenylalanine. The earlier analysis of 500 to 750 of the donors excluded any sequence lacking an unambiguous match to a single V gene segment. An earlier analysis of several hundred of the donors called V segments functional above 56.7% productive rearrangements and segregating when the between-donor standard deviation exceeded 5%. A statistical classification framework was built for diagnosing cytomegalovirus status from the catalog of TCR beta chain sequences. In a later analysis, V and J genes were assigned by comparing TCR nucleotide sequences against IMGT/GENE-DB human TR gene sequences. A later analysis assigned CDR3 sequences and most-parsimonious VDJ recombination scenarios with the TCRdist pipeline. In a later analysis, each TCR beta chain was defined by its CDR3 amino acid sequence together with its V-gene family, and reads without a unique V-gene family were excluded. In a later analysis, approximately 640 highly shared, low-generation-probability nucleotide sequences were removed to address suspected cross-contamination and a sequencing artifact. For each public chain, a later analysis derived a clonal expansion index from normalized ranks of inferred template counts within each repertoire. A later analysis computed generation probabilities with a VDJ recombination model fitted to out-of-frame rearrangements, and checked the results against IGoR. In a later analysis, hypergeometric tests were used to score TCR-TCR, TCR-HLA and TCR-CMV co-occurrence, with a repertoire-size bias correction applied to TCR pairs. In a later analysis, false discovery rates were estimated by permuting HLA or CMV assignments 20 times. In a later analysis, co-occurring TCRs were grouped using DBSCAN, and TCRdist sequence similarity was added for clustering within HLA-allele-positive subsets. Repertoires with fewer than 30,000 or more than 120,000 public chains were left out of co-occurrence clustering, as were five repertoires with anomalous nucleotide sharing. Not all clones reach the TCRdb copy of this immuneACCESS table, which keeps in-frame sequences only. Checked studies attribute under half of the gap to unresolved V genes and leave the rest unexplained. The V and J calls and clone size come from that table; D and trimming were worked out from the DNA. This sample holds around 140,000 clones; around 70% were observed only once. The biggest ten clones account for approximately 7% of the sample.

Results the study describes overall, beyond this receptor: This cohort had only TCR beta chains sequenced, and the lack of alpha or paired-chain data limited which features could be detected. Because HLA typing was unavailable for some donors at each locus, only the typed subset was used in association tests. Some IMGT-functional V segments, including TRBV6-2 and TRBV6-3, could not be distinguished by the 87-base-pair reads and were therefore excluded. In a later genetic analysis, fewer N-insertions in productive TCRs were reported among donors in an Asian-associated ancestry cluster than the approximately 710-donor mean. Broadly in line with IMGT annotations, most TCR beta V segments showed up in productive rearrangements about 87% or about 30% of the time in an earlier analysis of 587 of the donors. According to the authors, the approach could potentially be generalized to other disease states and immunological phenotypes. In a later analysis, most CMV-associated TCR beta chains were found to appear HLA-restricted, with HLA associations seemingly driven largely by CMV exposure. The presence/absence analyses assumed that sequencing depth was roughly uniform across donors, and that assumption may not be true. When HLA alleles, especially DR and DQ, strongly co-occurred, attributing TCR associations to individual alleles was difficult. For the cohort, immune exposure information was limited to CMV serostatus. Cytomegalovirus status was reported to be diagnosed by the classifier with high specificity and sensitivity in both the original and validation cohorts. Compared with equally common non-associated chains, HLA-associated TCR beta chains in a later analysis were more clonally expanded and had lower generation probabilities. Three of the identified cytomegalovirus-associated TCR beta chains were confirmed in vitro to be specific for cytomegalovirus antigens. Because counts were too low, approximately 18 rarely observed V segments, including chromosome 9 orphons, were excluded from the earlier analysis of under 650 of the donors. In a later analysis, several top co-occurrence clusters were reported to appear linked to parvovirus B19, influenza, CMV and Epstein-Barr virus. V-gene and J-gene trimming of TCR beta chains was associated with a missense DCLRE1C variant in a later genetic analysis, and the association was replicated in an independent cohort. A group of highly shared sequence variants was considered likely to be a technical artifact of the sequencing pipeline. Linkage disequilibrium might explain the correlated functional status among segregating V segments, but an unknown experimental factor could not be excluded. In a later analysis, TCR association rates were found to vary across HLA loci, with the most associated TCRs seen for DRB1 alleles and the fewest for HLA-C alleles. At a false discovery rate of 0.05, a later analysis linked some 17,000 TCR beta sequences to specific HLA alleles. Across donors, most TCR sequences were observed very rarely, whereas some public TCRs were present in many individuals. A total of fewer than 200 TCR beta chains were listed by the study as associated with cytomegalovirus. A further reported finding was that TCR beta sequences accurately predicted the HLA-A and HLA-B alleles for most subjects in the first cohort.

As to this clone: The antigen it binds to is not known. Base qualities are missing; no much larger clone stands one base away.

The CDR3 runs 15 residues from the cysteine to the phenylalanine. Just CDR3 DNA is preserved here, 45 bases in frame from base 1. For this chain, trimming is 3 bases at the V end and 7 bases at the J end, and the number of junction bases without a gene match is 7. CDR1 and CDR2, looked up from the germline V gene, are SGDLS and YYNGEE. The source material was PBMCs. The source of this sequence is a male donor in good health and CMV-seronegative. The rearrangement combines TRBV9 with TRBJ2-1, with 10 bases in between that match TRBD1. The CDR3 corresponds to CASSDRDRGGNEQFF. The nucleotides read TGTGCCAGCAGCGACCGGGACAGGGGAGGGAATGAGCAGTTCTTC.